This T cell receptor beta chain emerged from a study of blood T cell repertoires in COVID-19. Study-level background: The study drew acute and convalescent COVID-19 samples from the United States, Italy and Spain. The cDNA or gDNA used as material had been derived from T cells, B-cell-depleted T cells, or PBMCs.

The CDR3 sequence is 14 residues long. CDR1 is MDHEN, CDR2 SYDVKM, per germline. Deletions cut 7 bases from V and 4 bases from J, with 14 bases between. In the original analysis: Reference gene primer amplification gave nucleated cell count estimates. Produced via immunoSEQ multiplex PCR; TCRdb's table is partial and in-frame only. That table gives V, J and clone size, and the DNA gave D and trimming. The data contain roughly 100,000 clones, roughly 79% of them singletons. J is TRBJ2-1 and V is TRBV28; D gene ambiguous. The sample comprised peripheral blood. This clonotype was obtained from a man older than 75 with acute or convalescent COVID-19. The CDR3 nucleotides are TGTGCCAGCAACCTCCAGACAATTTACAATGAGCAGTTCTTC. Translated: CASNLQTIYNEQFF.